The 9 T cell receptor beta chains in this list originate from one sample, sequenced in a study of cytomegalovirus exposure and HLA in healthy donors. PCR amplification relied on 60 Vbeta primers (plus 13 Jbeta primers). Method: immunoSEQ multiplex PCR; TCRdb's copy keeps in-frame clones and lacks some. The sample yields roughly 120,000 clones, 74% seen once. Specimen: PBMCs. These receptors were taken from a woman aged 50 to 60 in good health and CMV-seropositive.

This sequence joins TRBV9 and TRBJ2-7; 13 nucleotides line up with TRBD2. This CDR3 is built from 16 residues. Trimming at V came to 1 base and at J to 2 bases, leaving 3 bases not matched to a gene. CDR1 SGDLS and CDR2 YYNGEE come from the germline V gene. CDR3 coding DNA: TGTGCCAGCAGCGTACTCGGGACTAGCGGGACCTACGAGCAGTACTTC. It yields the protein CASSVLGTSGTYEQYF.

The rearrangement joins TRBV27 to TRBJ2-7; TRBD2 matches 9 bases. V was clipped by 2 bases and J by 3 bases; unmatched bases: 5. The CDR3 length is 15 residues. CDR1 and CDR2 from the germline V gene are MNHEY and SMNVEV (reference sequence). Here the CDR3 reads CASSLGTSGFYEQYF. The CDR3 DNA is TGTGCCAGCAGTTTAGGTACTAGCGGGTTCTACGAGCAGTACTTC.

A single count supports this clone. The chain links TRBV19 to TRBJ1-2; 8 bases agree with TRBD1. This CDR3 contains 13 residues. V lost 4 bases and J lost 8; bases outside the gene matches: 6. CDR1 LNHDA and CDR2 SQIVND come from the germline V gene (reference sequence). Here the CDR3 DNA reads TGTGCCAGTAGTACAGGGACAGGCCTAGGCTACACCTTC. It codes for CASSTGTGLGYTF.

This clone has just one count. This chain connects TRBV30 to TRBJ1-2, with 10 nucleotides matching TRBD1. The V gene end was trimmed by 0 bases and the J gene end by 2 bases; junction bases not matched to a gene: 0. The germline gives CDR1 GTSNPN, CDR2 SVGIG (reference sequence). The CDR3 runs to 14 residues. CDR3 residues: CAWSVDRGNYGYTF. CDR3 bases: TGTGCCTGGAGTGTGGACAGGGGGAACTATGGCTACACCTTC.

V and J are TRBV5-4 and TRBJ2-2; weak D call: TRBD2 (6 bases). Trimming shortened V by 5 bases and J by 4 bases, and 15 bases separated the two germline ends. Germline values: CDR1 SGHNT, CDR2 YYREEE (reference sequence). The CDR3 has 15 residues. CDR3 sequence (DNA): TGTGCCAGCAGGTCCGGGACTCAATCCACCGGGGAGCTGTTTTTT. Its protein product is CASRSGTQSTGELFF.

The chain joins TRBV19 to TRBJ1-4, with 8 positions matching TRBD1. Germline CDR1 reads LNHDA; CDR2 reads SQIVND (reference sequence). The ends lost 6 bases at V and 2 bases at J; junction bases unmatched: 2. The CDR3 has 14 amino acids. The CDR3 spells CASSRTGTNEKLFF. CDR3 bases: TGTGCCAGTAGCCGGACAGGGACTAATGAAAAACTGTTTTTT. The variable domain in full, completed from reference TRBV19 and TRBJ1-4, reads DGGITQSPKYLFRKEGQNVTLSCEQNLNHDAMYWYRQDPGQGLRLIYYSQIVNDFQKGDIAEGYSVSREKKESFPLTVTSAQKNPTAFYLCASSRTGTNEKLFFGSGTQLSVL.

V gene TRBV19 combines with J gene TRBJ2-7, with 7 bases aligning to TRBD2. Germline V lookup: CDR1 LNHDA, CDR2 SQIVND (reference sequence). The CDR3 covers 13 residues. V shed 4 bases, J shed 9 bases, and the junction held 9 bases outside the gene matches. Here the CDR3 DNA reads TGTGCCAGTAGTACCACCGGCGGGGAGGGGCAGTACTTC. This gives the protein CASSTTGGEGQYF.

The CDR3 DNA follows: TGTGCCAGCAGCGTAGCGAACGGACAGGTCTATGGCTACACCTTC. Amino acid sequence: CASSVANGQVYGYTF. The chain recombines TRBV9 with TRBJ1-2, with 7 bases matching TRBD1. J was trimmed by 4 bases and V by 0 bases; bases with no gene match: 6. The CDR3 spans 15 residues. In germline, CDR1 is SGDLS, CDR2 YYNGEE.

About this clone itself: At the DNA level, this CDR3 is encoded by other sequences in the same sample as well. This rearrangement joins TRBV9 to TRBJ1-4, with 8 nucleotides matching TRBD1. Germline trimming cut 4 bases from V and 4 bases from J; bases unmatched to any gene: 6. Looked up from germline, CDR1 is SGDLS and CDR2 is YYNGEE. This CDR3 contains 15 residues. In DNA form, the CDR3 reads TGTGCCAGCAGCATTGGGACAGGAATTAATGAAAAACTGTTTTTT. Residues: CASSIGTGINEKLFF.